The clone carrying this T cell receptor beta chain was seen just once. The entry originates in a study of shared clonotypes between healthy human individuals. Using immunoSEQ multiplex PCR, the repertoire was profiled, and TCRdb retains in-frame clones only, with some absent. The sample includes about 1 million clones, about 77% of them seen just once. Trimming removed 5 bases from V and 0 bases from J, with 11 bases in between. Germline V gene data show CDR1 as LNHDA and CDR2 as SQIVND (reference sequence). CDR3 size: 15 residues. The chain links TRBV19 to TRBJ1-3; D is uncertain. The receptor was derived from a young man in good health. Sequences were obtained from memory CD4+ T cells sorted from blood. Subset specified: CD45RA-negative fraction. CDR3 region: CASSGQADSGNTIYF. The CDR3 nucleotides read TGTGCCAGTAGTGGCCAGGCCGACTCTGGAAACACCATATATTTT.